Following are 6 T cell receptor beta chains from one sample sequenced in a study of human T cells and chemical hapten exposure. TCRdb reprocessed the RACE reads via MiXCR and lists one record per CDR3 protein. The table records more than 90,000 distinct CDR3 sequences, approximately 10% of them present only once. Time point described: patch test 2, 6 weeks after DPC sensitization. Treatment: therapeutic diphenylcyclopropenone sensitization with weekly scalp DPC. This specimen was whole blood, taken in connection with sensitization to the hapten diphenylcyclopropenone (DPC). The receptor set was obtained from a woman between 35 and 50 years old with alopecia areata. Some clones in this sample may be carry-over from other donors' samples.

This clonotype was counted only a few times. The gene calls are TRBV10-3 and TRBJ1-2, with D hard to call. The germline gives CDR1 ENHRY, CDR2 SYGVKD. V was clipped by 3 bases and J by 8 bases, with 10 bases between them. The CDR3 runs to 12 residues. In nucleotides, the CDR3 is TGTGCCATCAGTGAACTCTTTGGAGGCTACACCTTC. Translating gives CAISELFGGYTF.

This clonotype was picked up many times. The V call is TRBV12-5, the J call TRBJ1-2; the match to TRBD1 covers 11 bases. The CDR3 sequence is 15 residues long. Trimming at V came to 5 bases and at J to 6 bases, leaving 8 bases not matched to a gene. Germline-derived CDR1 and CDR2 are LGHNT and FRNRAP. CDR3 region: CASGASGTGGHGYTF. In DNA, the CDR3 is TGTGCTAGTGGTGCCTCCGGGACAGGGGGGCATGGCTACACCTTC.

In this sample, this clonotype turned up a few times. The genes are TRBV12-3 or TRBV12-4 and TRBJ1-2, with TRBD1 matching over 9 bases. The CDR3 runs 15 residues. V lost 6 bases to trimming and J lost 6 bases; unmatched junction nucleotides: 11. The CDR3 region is CASRSYRGRAHGYTF. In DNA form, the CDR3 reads TGTGCCAGCAGATCTTACAGGGGGCGAGCCCATGGCTACACCTTC.

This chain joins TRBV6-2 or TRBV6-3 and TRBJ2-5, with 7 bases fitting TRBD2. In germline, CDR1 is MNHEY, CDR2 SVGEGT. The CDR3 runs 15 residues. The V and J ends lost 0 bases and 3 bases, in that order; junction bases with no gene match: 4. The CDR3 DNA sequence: TGTGCCAGCAGTTACTCTGCGGGAGATAAAGAGACCCAGTACTTC. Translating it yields CASSYSAGDKETQYF.

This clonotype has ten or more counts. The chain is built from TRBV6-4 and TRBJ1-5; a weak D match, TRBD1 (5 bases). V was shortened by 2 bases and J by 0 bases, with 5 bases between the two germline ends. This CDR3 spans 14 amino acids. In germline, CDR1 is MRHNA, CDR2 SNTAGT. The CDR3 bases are TGTGCCAGCAGTGACAGGGGTAGCAATCAGCCCCAGCATTTT. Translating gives CASSDRGSNQPQHF.

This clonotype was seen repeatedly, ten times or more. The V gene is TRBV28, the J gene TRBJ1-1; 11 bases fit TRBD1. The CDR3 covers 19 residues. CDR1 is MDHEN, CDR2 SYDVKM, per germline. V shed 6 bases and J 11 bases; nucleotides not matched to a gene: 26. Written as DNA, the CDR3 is TGTGCCAGCAGCCATAATCCTCGGACAGGGGGCGTTTTTATGATCGGGGCTTTCTTT. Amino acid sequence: CASSHNPRTGGVFMIGAFF.